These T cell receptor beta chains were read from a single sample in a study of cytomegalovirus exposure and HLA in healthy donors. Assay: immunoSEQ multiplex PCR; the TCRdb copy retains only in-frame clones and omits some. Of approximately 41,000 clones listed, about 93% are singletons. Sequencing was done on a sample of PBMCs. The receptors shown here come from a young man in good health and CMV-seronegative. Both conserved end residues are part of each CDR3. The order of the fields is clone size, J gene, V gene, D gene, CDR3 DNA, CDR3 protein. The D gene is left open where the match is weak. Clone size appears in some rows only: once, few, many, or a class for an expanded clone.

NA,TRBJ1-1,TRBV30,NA,TGTGCCTGGAGTTCCAGGGCCGAAGCTTTCTTT,CAWSSRAEAFF
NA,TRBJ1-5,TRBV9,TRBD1,TGTGCCAGCAGCGTAGGGACAGGCTACCAGCCCCAGCATTTT,CASSVGTGYQPQHF
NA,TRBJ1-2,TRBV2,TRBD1,TGTGCCAGCAGCCCCAACCCGACAGGGCTGCAAGGCTACACCTTC,CASSPNPTGLQGYTF
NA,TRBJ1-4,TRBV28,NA,TGTGCCAGCAGTTCCGGGGATGAAAAACTGTTTTTT,CASSSGDEKLFF
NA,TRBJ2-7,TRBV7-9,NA,TGTGCCAGCAGCTTCCGGGAGTCCTCCTACGAGCAGTACTTC,CASSFRESSYEQYF
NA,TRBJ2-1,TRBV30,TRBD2,TGTGCCTGGAGGTTAGCGGGGGCCGACAATGAGCAGTTCTTC,CAWRLAGADNEQFF
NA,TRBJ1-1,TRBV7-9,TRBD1,TGTGCCAGCAGCACACCGGGACAGGGGAAGCCTGAAGCTTTCTTT,CASSTPGQGKPEAFF
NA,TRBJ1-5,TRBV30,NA,TGTGCCTGGAGTGGGGGCACGAGCAATCAGCCCCAGCATTTT,CAWSGGTSNQPQHF
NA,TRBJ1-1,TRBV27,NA,TGTGCCAGCAGTTTAGGGAGGAGTACTGAAGCTTTCTTT,CASSLGRSTEAFF
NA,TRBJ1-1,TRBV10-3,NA,TGTGCCATCAGGGTTTCACAGGCCATGAACACTGAAGCTTTCTTT,CAIRVSQAMNTEAFF
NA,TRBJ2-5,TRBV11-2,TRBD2,TGTGCCAGCAGCTTAGCCCTCCAACCCGGGACTAACCAAGAGACCCAGTACTTC,CASSLALQPGTNQETQYF
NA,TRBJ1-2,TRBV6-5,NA,TGTGCCAGCAGTTACGGAGTGGGGAGGTATGGCTACACCTTC,CASSYGVGRYGYTF
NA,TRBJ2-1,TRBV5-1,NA,TGCGCCAGCAGCTTGAACACAGGCTCCTACAATGAGCAGTTCTTC,CASSLNTGSYNEQFF
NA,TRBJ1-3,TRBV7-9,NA,TGTGCCAGCAGCTTAGTAGGAAACACCATATATTTT,CASSLVGNTIYF
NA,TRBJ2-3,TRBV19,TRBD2,TGTGCCAGTAGTGGCGGGGGGGCCGGCGATACGCAGTATTTT,CASSGGGAGDTQYF
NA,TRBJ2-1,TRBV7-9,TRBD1,TGTGCCAGCAGCTCGGGACAGGCTTTAATTGATGAGCAGTTCTTC,CASSSGQALIDEQFF
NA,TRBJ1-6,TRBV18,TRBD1,TGTGCCAGCTCACCAGCATGGGACAGGGGTAGGTCACCCCTCCACTTT,CASSPAWDRGRSPLHF
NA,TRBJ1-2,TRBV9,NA,TGTGCCAGCAGCGTAGGCCAGGCTGGTACTGGCTACACCTTC,CASSVGQAGTGYTF
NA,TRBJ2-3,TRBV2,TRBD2,TGTGCCAGCAAATTAACTAGCGGGGTTAGCACAGATACGCAGTATTTT,CASKLTSGVSTDTQYF
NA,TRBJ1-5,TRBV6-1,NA,TGTGCCAGCCAGGATGGGGTGAGGGATCAGCCCCAGCATTTT,CASQDGVRDQPQHF
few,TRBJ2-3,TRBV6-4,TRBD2,TGTGCCAGCAGTGATAGCGGGGGGGCCACAGATACGCAGTATTTT,CASSDSGGATDTQYF
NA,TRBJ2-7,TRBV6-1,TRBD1,TGTGCCAGCGTTAAGGGGGACAGCTACGAGCAGTACTTC,CASVKGDSYEQYF
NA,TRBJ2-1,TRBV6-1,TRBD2,TGTGCCAGCCGTTATCTAGCGGGAGTCAATGAGCAGTTCTTC,CASRYLAGVNEQFF
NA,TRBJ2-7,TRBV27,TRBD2,TGTGCCAGCAGTTCGAGACTAGCGATATCCTACGAGCAGTACTTC,CASSSRLAISYEQYF
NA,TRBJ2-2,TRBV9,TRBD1,TGTGCCAGCAGCATGGGGACAGCGAACACCGGGGAGCTGTTTTTT,CASSMGTANTGELFF
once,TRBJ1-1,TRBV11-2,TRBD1,TGTGCCAGCAGCAATACAGGGGTAAACACTGAAGCTTTCTTT,CASSNTGVNTEAFF
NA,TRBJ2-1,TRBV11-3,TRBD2,TGTGCCAGCAGCCCCCGTAGCGGGGTTGTCAATGAGCAGTTCTTC,CASSPRSGVVNEQFF
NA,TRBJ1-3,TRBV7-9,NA,TGTGCCAGCAGCTTAGTCTTAAACACCATATATTTT,CASSLVLNTIYF
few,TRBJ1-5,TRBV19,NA,TGTGCCAGTAGTATAGGCCTAAGACAGCCCCAGCATTTT,CASSIGLRQPQHF
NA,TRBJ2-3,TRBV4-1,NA,TGCGCCAGCAGCCACCCGGGACTCCGCACAGATACGCAGTATTTT,CASSHPGLRTDTQYF
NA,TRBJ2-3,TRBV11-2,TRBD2,TGTGCCAGCAGCTTAGGGGTGCTGCGGGGGGCGTATACGCAGTATTTT,CASSLGVLRGAYTQYF
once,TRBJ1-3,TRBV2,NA,TGTGCCAGCAGCGGGACCTCTGACAGGAGTAACATAAACACCATATATTTT,CASSGTSDRSNINTIYF
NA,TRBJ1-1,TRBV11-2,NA,TGTGCCAGCAGCTTAGCCCCGTGGCAGAACACTGAAGCTTTCTTT,CASSLAPWQNTEAFF